The clone carrying this TCR beta chain ranks as medium-sized. Its antigen remains unidentified. The CDR3 is made up of 15 amino acids. Trimming took 0 bases from V and 1 from J, leaving 9 bases between them. Germline CDR1 reads LGHNA; CDR2 reads YSLEER. TCRdb re-analysed the 5' RACE reads in MiXCR, keeping a single row per CDR3 protein. The sample lists roughly 3,500 distinct CDR3 sequences; nearly 5% were seen once. Indicated time point: sample taken at primary tumor resection. These data belong to a study of spatial heterogeneity in lung cancer. Study findings and constraints: Tumors with more nonsynonymous mutations had more expanded intratumoral alpha and beta TCRs.

This sample comprised lung tumor tissue, obtained at surgery. This clonotype originated in a female donor with early-stage non-small cell lung cancer. The rearrangement uses TRBV4-3 and TRBJ2-5, with D possibly being TRBD1 (6 bases). Here the CDR3 reads CASSQETGSQETQYF. Written as DNA, the CDR3 is TGCGCCAGCAGCCAAGAAACAGGGTCCCAAGAGACCCAGTACTTC.